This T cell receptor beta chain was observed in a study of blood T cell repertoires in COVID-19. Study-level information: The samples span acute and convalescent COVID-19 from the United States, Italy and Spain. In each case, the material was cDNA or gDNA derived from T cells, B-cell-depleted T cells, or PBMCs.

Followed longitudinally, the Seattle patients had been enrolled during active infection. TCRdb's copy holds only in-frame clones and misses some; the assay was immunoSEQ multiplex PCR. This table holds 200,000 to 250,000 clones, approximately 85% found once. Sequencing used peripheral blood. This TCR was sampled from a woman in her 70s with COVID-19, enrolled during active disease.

CDR3 loop: CSVEGGGQGEYEQYF. Written as DNA, the CDR3 is TGCAGCGTTGAAGGCGGCGGACAGGGGGAGTACGAGCAGTACTTC. This sequence joins TRBV29-1 and TRBJ2-7, with TRBD1 matching 10 bases. The V gene end was trimmed by 1 base and the J gene end by 4 bases; junction bases not matched to a gene: 7. This CDR3 is built from 15 residues. Germline loops: CDR1 SQVTM, CDR2 ANQGSEA.